The clone carrying this T cell receptor (beta chain) was seen a single time. Random hexamers were used to reverse transcribe an amount of roughly 0.5 to 1 ug RNA. MiXCR, run by TCRdb on the immunoSEQ multiplex PCR reads, gives a single entry per CDR3 protein. This sample has around 110,000 distinct CDR3 sequences, with around 94% found just once. The sample belongs to a study of CD8 T cells in Susac syndrome. V trimming: 4 bases; J trimming: 4 bases; junction bases outside the gene matches: 6. There are 15 residues in the CDR3. Germline V lookup: CDR1 SGHVS, CDR2 FNYEAQ. The receptor's source is a human donor with Susac syndrome. V usage is TRBV7-6 and J usage is TRBJ2-3; 9 bases are a match to TRBD1. The specimen sequenced was CD8+ T cells from PBMCs. CDR3 in amino acids: CASSYRDRASDTQYF. Written as DNA, the CDR3 is TGTGCCAGCAGCTACCGGGACAGGGCCTCAGATACGCAGTATTTT. Full variable domain (remainder filled in from reference TRBV7-6 and TRBJ2-3): GAGVSQSPRYKVTKRGQDVALRCDPISGHVSLYWYRQALGQGPEFLTYFNYEAQQDKSGLPNDRFSAERPEGSISTLTIQRTEQRDSAMYRCASSYRDRASDTQYFGPGTRLTVL.